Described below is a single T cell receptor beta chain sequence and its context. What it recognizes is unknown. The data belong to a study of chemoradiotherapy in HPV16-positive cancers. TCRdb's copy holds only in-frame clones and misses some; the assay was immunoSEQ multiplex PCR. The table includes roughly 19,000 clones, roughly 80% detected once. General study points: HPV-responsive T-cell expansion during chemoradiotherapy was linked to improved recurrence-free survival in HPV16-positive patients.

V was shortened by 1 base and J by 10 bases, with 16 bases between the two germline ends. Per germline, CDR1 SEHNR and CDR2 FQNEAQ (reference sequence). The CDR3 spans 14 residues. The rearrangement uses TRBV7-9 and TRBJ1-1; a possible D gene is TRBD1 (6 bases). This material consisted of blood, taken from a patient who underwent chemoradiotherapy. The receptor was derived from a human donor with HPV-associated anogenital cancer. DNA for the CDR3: TGTGCCAGCAGCTTAGTTGGGGGCCTTAAAGGAGCTTTCTTT. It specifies CASSLVGGLKGAFF.